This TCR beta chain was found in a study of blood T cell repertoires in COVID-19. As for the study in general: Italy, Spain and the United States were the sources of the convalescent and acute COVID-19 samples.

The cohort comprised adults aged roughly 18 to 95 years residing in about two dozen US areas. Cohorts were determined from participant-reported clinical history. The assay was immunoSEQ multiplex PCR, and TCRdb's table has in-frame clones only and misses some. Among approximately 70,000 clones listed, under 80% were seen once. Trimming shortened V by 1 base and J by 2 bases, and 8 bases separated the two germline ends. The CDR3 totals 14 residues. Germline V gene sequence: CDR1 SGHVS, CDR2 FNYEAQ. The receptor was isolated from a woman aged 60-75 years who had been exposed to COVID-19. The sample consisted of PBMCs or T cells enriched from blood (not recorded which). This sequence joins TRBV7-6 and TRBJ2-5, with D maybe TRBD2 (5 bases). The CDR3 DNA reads TGTGCCAGCAGCTTAGGAGGAGGACAAGAGACCCAGTACTTC. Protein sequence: CASSLGGGQETQYF.